This is a list of T cell receptor beta chains from one sample in a study of tumor-infiltrating lymphocytes in localized non-small cell lung cancer. The table came from immunoSEQ multiplex PCR; TCRdb's copy has only in-frame clones and leaves some out. Of approximately 12,000 clones in the sample, approximately 66% were seen once. Sequencing used lung tumor tissue. The receptors were sampled from a human donor with non-small cell lung cancer. CDR3s include the opening cysteine and the closing phenylalanine or tryptophan. The D gene is left open where the match is weak. For some rows the clone size is stated as once, few or many, or as a class when expanded; others skip it.

d_gene: .
j_gene: TRBJ1-2
abundance: .
v_gene: TRBV11-2
CDR3aa: CASSAALAYGYTF
CDR3nt: TGTGCCAGCAGCGCGGCCCTCGCCTATGGCTACACCTTC

d_gene: TRBD1
j_gene: TRBJ1-1
abundance: .
v_gene: TRBV5-1
CDR3aa: CASSLGQGEVGAFF
CDR3nt: TGCGCCAGCAGCCTGGGACAGGGTGAGGTTGGAGCTTTCTTT

d_gene: TRBD1
j_gene: TRBJ1-5
abundance: .
v_gene: TRBV2
CDR3aa: CASSRQGRGQPQHF
CDR3nt: TGTGCCAGCAGTAGACAGGGGAGAGGACAGCCCCAGCATTTT

d_gene: .
j_gene: TRBJ1-1
abundance: few
v_gene: TRBV6-1
CDR3aa: CASTPGMNTEAFF
CDR3nt: TGTGCCAGCACCCCAGGCATGAACACTGAAGCTTTCTTT

d_gene: TRBD2
j_gene: TRBJ2-7
abundance: .
v_gene: TRBV4-1
CDR3aa: CASSQLIGTSILF
CDR3nt: TGCGCCAGCAGCCAACTGATAGGGACTAGTATTCTCTTC

d_gene: .
j_gene: TRBJ1-2
abundance: .
v_gene: TRBV6-1
CDR3aa: CASSAGAGNYGYTF
CDR3nt: TGTGCCAGCTCGGCAGGGGCGGGGAACTATGGCTACACCTTC

d_gene: .
j_gene: TRBJ2-2
abundance: few
v_gene: TRBV9
CDR3aa: CASSVGTSNTGELFF
CDR3nt: TGTGCCAGCAGCGTAGGGACTTCTAACACCGGGGAGCTGTTTTTT

d_gene: .
j_gene: TRBJ1-2
abundance: .
v_gene: TRBV28
CDR3aa: CASSTRPANYGYTF
CDR3nt: TGTGCCAGCAGTACCCGGCCCGCTAACTATGGCTACACCTTC

d_gene: .
j_gene: TRBJ1-2
abundance: .
v_gene: TRBV18
CDR3aa: CASSPGGAPRGYTF
CDR3nt: TGTGCCAGCTCACCAGGGGGGGCGCCCCGGGGCTACACCTTC

d_gene: TRBD1
j_gene: TRBJ2-2
abundance: .
v_gene: TRBV5-1
CDR3aa: CASSRRGRGNTGELFF
CDR3nt: TGCGCCAGCAGCCGCAGGGGGCGCGGGAACACCGGGGAGCTGTTTTTT

d_gene: .
j_gene: TRBJ2-7
abundance: .
v_gene: TRBV21-1
CDR3aa: CASIWMDEQYF
CDR3nt: TGTGCCAGCATCTGGATGGACGAGCAGTACTTC

d_gene: .
j_gene: TRBJ2-2
abundance: .
v_gene: TRBV2
CDR3aa: CASMGVKGLNTGELFF
CDR3nt: TGTGCCAGCATGGGAGTTAAGGGCCTCAACACCGGGGAGCTGTTTTTT

d_gene: .
j_gene: TRBJ2-3
abundance: once
v_gene: TRBV5-1
CDR3aa: CASSARGGNMVPDTQYF
CDR3nt: TGCGCCAGCAGCGCCCGTGGTGGCAACATGGTCCCAGATACGCAGTATTTT

d_gene: .
j_gene: TRBJ1-6
abundance: .
v_gene: TRBV30
CDR3aa: CACESSYNSPLHF
CDR3nt: TGTGCCTGTGAAAGCTCCTATAATTCACCCCTCCACTTT

d_gene: .
j_gene: TRBJ1-1
abundance: .
v_gene: TRBV2
CDR3aa: CASKRDKPNTEAFF
CDR3nt: TGTGCCAGTAAACGGGACAAGCCGAACACTGAAGCTTTCTTT

d_gene: TRBD2
j_gene: TRBJ2-1
abundance: few
v_gene: TRBV18
CDR3aa: CASSPVTSPAGGPIYNEQFF
CDR3nt: TGTGCCAGCTCACCGGTAACGTCCCCAGCGGGAGGGCCTATCTACAATGAGCAGTTCTTC

d_gene: .
j_gene: TRBJ1-1
abundance: .
v_gene: TRBV10-3
CDR3aa: CAISGQGNTEAFF
CDR3nt: TGTGCCATCAGTGGGCAGGGGAACACTGAAGCTTTCTTT

d_gene: TRBD2
j_gene: TRBJ2-1
abundance: .
v_gene: TRBV11-2
CDR3aa: CASSLLAGGQYNEQFF
CDR3nt: TGTGCCAGCAGCTTACTAGCGGGGGGACAATACAATGAGCAGTTCTTC